Sequencing of this T cell receptor (beta chain) was carried out in a study of blood T cells in healthy people across ages. Primers used in a second PCR of about 7 to 11 cycles were a sample-barcoded 5' primer and a J-beta primer mix. From each sample, at least 3 million paired-end reads containing CDR3 were obtained. One entry per CDR3 protein results from TCRdb running MiXCR on the 5' RACE reads. The sample has about 640,000 distinct CDR3 sequences; approximately 50% are singletons. Germline values: CDR1 SGDLS, CDR2 YYNGEE. The CDR3 covers 16 residues. With 4 bases clipped from V and 2 bases from J, the junction kept 5 bases outside the gene matches. Isolation per sample recovered at least 7 million PBMCs.

The chain links TRBV9 to TRBJ2-3, with 12 bases aligning to TRBD2. Material: blood. This TCR derives from a man aged 55 to 70 in good health. Here the CDR3 DNA reads TGTGCCAGCAGCTTCCGACTAGCGGGGGACACAGATACGCAGTATTTT. This gives the protein CASSFRLAGDTDTQYF.